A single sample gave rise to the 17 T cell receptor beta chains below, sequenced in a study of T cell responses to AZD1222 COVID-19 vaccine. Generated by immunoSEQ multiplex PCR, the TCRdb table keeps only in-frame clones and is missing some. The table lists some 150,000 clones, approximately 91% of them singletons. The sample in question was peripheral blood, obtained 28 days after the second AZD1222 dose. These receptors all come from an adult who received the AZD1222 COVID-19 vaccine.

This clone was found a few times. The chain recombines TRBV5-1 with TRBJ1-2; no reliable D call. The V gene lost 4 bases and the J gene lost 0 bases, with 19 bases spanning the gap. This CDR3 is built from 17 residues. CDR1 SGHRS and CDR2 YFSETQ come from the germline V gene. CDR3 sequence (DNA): TGCGCCAGCAGCCTCCGGGCCACCCCTATTCCTAACTATGGCTACACCTTC. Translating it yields CASSLRATPIPNYGYTF. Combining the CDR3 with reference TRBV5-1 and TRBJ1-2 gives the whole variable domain KAGVTQTPRYLIKTRGQQVTLSCSPISGHRSVSWYQQTPGQGLQFLFEYFSETQRNKGNFPGRFSGRQFSNSRSEMNVSTLELGDSALYLCASSLRATPIPNYGYTFGSGTRLTVV.

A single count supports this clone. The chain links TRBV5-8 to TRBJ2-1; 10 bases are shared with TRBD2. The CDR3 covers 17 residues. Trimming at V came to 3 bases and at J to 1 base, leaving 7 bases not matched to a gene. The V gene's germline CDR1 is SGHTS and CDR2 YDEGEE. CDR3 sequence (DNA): TGTGCCAGCAGCTCCTACCCTAGCGGGAGATCCTACAATGAGCAGTTCTTC. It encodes CASSSYPSGRSYNEQFF.

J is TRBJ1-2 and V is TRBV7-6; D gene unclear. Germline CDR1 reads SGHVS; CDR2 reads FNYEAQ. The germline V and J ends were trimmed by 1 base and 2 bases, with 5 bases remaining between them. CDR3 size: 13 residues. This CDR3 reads CASSLDGNYGYTF. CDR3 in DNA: TGTGCCAGCAGCTTAGACGGAAACTATGGCTACACCTTC.

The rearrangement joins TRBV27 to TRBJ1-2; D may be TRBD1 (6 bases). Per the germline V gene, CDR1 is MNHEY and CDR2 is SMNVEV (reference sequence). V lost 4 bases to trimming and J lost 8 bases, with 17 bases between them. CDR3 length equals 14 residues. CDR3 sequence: CASSSAGAASGYTF. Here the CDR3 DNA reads TGTGCCAGCAGTTCGGCAGGGGCAGCCTCGGGCTACACCTTC.

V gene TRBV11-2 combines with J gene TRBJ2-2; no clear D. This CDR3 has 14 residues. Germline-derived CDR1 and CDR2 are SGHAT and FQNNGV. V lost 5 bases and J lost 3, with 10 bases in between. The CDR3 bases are TGTGCCAGCAGCACCCCCAGACACACCGGGGAGCTGTTTTTT. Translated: CASSTPRHTGELFF.

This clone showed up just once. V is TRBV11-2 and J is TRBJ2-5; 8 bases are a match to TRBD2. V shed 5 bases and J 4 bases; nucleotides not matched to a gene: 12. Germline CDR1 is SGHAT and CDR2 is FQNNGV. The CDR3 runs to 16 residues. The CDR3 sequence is CASSIPAGEGGETQYF. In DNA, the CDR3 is TGTGCCAGCAGCATCCCAGCGGGAGAAGGTGGAGAGACCCAGTACTTC.

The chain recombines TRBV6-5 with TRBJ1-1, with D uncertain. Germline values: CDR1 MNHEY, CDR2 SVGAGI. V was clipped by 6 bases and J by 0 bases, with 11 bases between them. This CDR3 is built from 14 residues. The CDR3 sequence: CASSPGRLNTEAFF. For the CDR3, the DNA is TGTGCCAGCAGCCCGGGTCGACTGAACACTGAAGCTTTCTTT.

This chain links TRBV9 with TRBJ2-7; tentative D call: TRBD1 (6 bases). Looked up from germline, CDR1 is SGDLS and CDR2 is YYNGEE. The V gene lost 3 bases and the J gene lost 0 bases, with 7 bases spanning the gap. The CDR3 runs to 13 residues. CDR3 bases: TGTGCCAGCAGCGGGGACAACTCCTACGAGCAGTACTTC. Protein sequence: CASSGDNSYEQYF.

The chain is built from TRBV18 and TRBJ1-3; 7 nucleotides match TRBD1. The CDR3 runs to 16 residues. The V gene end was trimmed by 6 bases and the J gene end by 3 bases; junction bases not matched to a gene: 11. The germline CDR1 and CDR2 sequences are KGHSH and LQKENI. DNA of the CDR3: TGTGCCAGCTCCCAAATGGGACAGTTAGGTGGAAACACCATATATTTT. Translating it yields CASSQMGQLGGNTIYF.

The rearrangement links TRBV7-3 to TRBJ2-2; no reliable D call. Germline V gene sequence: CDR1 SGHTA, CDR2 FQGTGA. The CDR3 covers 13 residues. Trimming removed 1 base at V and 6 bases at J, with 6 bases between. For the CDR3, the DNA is TGTGCCAGCAGCTTAATGCCCCCCGGGGAGCTGTTTTTT. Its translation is CASSLMPPGELFF.

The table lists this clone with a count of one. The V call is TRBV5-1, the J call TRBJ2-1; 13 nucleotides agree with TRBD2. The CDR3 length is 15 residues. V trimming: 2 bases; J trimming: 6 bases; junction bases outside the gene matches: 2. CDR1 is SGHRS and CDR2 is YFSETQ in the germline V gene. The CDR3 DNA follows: TGCGCCAGCAGCTTCGGGACTAGCGGGGTCAATGAGCAGTTCTTC. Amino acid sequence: CASSFGTSGVNEQFF.

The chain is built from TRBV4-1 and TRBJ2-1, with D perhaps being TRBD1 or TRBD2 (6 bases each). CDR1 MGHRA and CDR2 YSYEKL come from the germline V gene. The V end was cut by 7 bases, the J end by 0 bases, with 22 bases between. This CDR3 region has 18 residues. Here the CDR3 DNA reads TGCGCCAGCAAAAAGGGGATACAGGGAGCGGGCTCCTACAATGAGCAGTTCTTC. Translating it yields CASKKGIQGAGSYNEQFF.

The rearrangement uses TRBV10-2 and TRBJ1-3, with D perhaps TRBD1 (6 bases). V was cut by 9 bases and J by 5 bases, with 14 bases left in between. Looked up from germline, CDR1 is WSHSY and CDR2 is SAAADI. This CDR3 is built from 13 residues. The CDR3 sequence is CASGGGQRNTIYF. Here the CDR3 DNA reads TGCGCCAGTGGGGGGGGGCAAAGAAACACCATATATTTT.

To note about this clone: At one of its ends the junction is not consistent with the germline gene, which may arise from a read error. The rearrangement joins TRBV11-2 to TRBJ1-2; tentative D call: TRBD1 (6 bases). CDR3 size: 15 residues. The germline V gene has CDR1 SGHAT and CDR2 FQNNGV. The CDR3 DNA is TGTGCCAGCAGCATAGCTAGGGGCGGGGGCCATGGCCACACCTTC. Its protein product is CASSIARGGGHGHTF.

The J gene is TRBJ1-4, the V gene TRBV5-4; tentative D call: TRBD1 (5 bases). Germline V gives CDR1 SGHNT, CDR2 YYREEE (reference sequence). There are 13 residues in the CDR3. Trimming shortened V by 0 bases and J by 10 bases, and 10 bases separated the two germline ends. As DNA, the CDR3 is TGTGCCAGCAGCTTGGCAGGGAGCGGAAAACTGTTTTTT. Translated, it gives CASSLAGSGKLFF.

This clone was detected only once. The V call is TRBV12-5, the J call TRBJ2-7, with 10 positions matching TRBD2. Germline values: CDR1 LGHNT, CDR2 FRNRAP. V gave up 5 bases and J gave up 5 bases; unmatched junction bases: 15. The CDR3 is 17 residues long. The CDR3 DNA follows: TGTGCTAGTGGTCCACACGCCGGAGTAGCGGGAGGAAACGAGCAGTACTTC. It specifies CASGPHAGVAGGNEQYF.

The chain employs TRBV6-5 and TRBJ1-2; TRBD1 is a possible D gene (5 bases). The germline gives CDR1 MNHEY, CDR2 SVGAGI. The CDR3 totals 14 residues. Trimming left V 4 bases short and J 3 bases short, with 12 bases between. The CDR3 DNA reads TGTGCCAGCAGTTCGGCCGGGACGGACTATGGCTACACCTTC. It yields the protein CASSSAGTDYGYTF.